The text below deals with one TCR beta chain. The CDR3 spans 15 residues. CDR1 SGDLS and CDR2 YYNGEE come from the germline V gene. V shed 3 bases and J 10 bases; nucleotides not matched to a gene: 10. Using immunoSEQ multiplex PCR, the repertoire was profiled, and TCRdb retains in-frame clones only, with some absent. This sample has about 290,000 clones, with around nine tenths found just once. The sample is drawn from a study of blood T cell repertoires in COVID-19. The chain uses TRBV9 and TRBJ2-1, with 10 bases that match TRBD1. The sequenced sample consisted of PBMCs or T cells enriched from blood (not recorded which). The TCR was taken from a woman aged 35 to 49 who had recovered from COVID-19. The CDR3 sequence: CASSAGDRGVGEQFF. CDR3 sequence (DNA): TGTGCCAGCAGCGCGGGGGACAGGGGAGTAGGGGAGCAGTTCTTC.